This T cell receptor beta chain was recovered during a study of response to subunit inactivated influenza vaccine (dated by TCRdb to between 2017 and 2018). Notes on the research overall: Deep quantitative profiling of the T cell receptor repertoire was used in the study to follow responses to a trivalent subunit inactivated influenza vaccine. General study outcomes and caveats: The authors suggested that each seasonal influenza vaccination may recruit only a limited number of new T cells.

Comment on this clonotype: The antigen it binds to is not known. No base quality information exists; no much larger clone differs at one position.

Deletion took 3 bases off V and 8 bases off J, with a span of 11 bases between the germline ends. CDR1 is given as MDHEN and CDR2 as SYDVKM, both from the germline V gene. Taken from cysteine to phenylalanine, the CDR3 has 14 residues. Only the CDR3 DNA stays, 42 bases, in frame from base 1. The library was obtained by RT-PCR. TCRdb shows the sequencer as Illumina HiSeq 2500. TCRdb reprocessing: public reads trimmed at Q25 with fastp, clones called with MiXCR, in-frame beta chains kept. Entries are consolidated by CDR3 protein sequence, retaining the most common genes and DNA. For this sample there are fewer than 800,000 distinct CDR3 sequences; 15% to 19% appear just once. Clones ranked in the top ten supply 9.5% to 13% of the sample.

The input for sequencing was PBMCs from blood, taken 12 days after vaccination. The TCR was taken from a man aged 50 to 60 who received an inactivated influenza vaccine. Donor details come from another sample of the same person, matched by shared clones. The V and J genes are TRBV28 and TRBJ1-6, with the D gene call left open. The DNA reads TGTGCCAGCAGTTTGTCACGACTGGATTCACCCCTCCACTTT. This yields the protein CASSLSRLDSPLHF.